The clone carrying this T cell receptor beta chain was observed once. Its target is unknown. The sample originates from a study of cytomegalovirus exposure and HLA in healthy donors. Study observations and caveats: Segments of the TCR beta V type were, in most cases, productive about 87% or about 30% of the time in an earlier analysis. A later analysis linked a missense variant in DCLRE1C to the trimming of TCR beta V and J genes.

The PCR used 60 Vbeta and 13 Jbeta primers. Assay: immunoSEQ multiplex PCR; the TCRdb copy retains only in-frame clones and omits some. This table holds roughly 97,000 clones, 75% to 80% found once. Germline CDR1 is MNHEY and CDR2 is SMNVEV (reference sequence). Deletions cut 3 bases from V and 6 bases from J, with 14 bases between. The CDR3 totals 15 residues. The chain uses TRBV27 and TRBJ2-2; no reliable D call. This clonotype was obtained from a man in his sixties in good health and CMV-seropositive. Material: PBMCs. CDR3 sequence reads: CASSFLSLQPGELFF. The CDR3 region has the DNA TGTGCCAGCAGTTTCCTCTCCCTACAGCCCGGGGAGCTGTTTTTT.